This T cell receptor (beta chain) was captured by sequencing in a study of cytomegalovirus exposure and HLA in healthy donors. Points from the study as a whole: Upon later analysis, TCR association rates were observed to vary by HLA locus, being highest for DRB1 and lowest for HLA-C. Earlier results showed most TCR beta V segments being productive about 87% or about 30% of the time. In a later analysis, a missense DCLRE1C variant was linked to TCR beta V- and J-gene trimming.

Amplification used 60 Vbeta primers and 13 Jbeta primers. Repertoires were generated with immunoSEQ multiplex PCR, while TCRdb's copy carries only in-frame clones and drops some. The sample shows 20,000 to 30,000 clones, 70% of them seen only once. This clone has a handful of counts. Its antigen is unidentified. Different DNA sequences within this sample yield the same CDR3. Sampled while nominally healthy, donors likely had unrecorded immune exposures. Trimming cost V 5 bases and J 0 bases, with 3 bases left between them. This CDR3 is built from 11 residues. Germline V gives CDR1 SQVTM, CDR2 ANQGSEA. This clonotype was obtained from a woman aged 45-65 years in good health and CMV-seronegative. The sequencing sample was made of PBMCs. The V call is TRBV29-1, the J call TRBJ2-3, with no clear D. The CDR3 loop reads CSVQSTDTQYF. The CDR3 DNA is TGCAGCGTTCAAAGCACAGATACGCAGTATTTT.